A selection of T cell receptor beta chains follows, all from one sample in a study of CD8 T cells in ankylosing spondylitis. TCRdb reprocessed the 5' RACE reads via MiXCR and lists one record per CDR3 protein. The data contain around 150,000 distinct CDR3 sequences, around 16% of them singletons. The sequencing sample was made of blood, either unsorted or a sorted T cell fraction (not recorded which). These receptors were collected from a male donor with ankylosing spondylitis or in good health (not recorded which). The CDR3 runs from the conserved cysteine through the conserved F or W. The D gene is left open where the match is weak. Expanded clones are given a class, and other clones once, few, many or no size at all.

d_gene	v_gene	j_gene	abundance	CDR3nt	CDR3aa
.	TRBV19	TRBJ1-1	many	TGTGCCAGTAGTATCTCCGGGGGGAACACTGAAGCTTTCTTT	CASSISGGNTEAFF
TRBD2	TRBV29-1	TRBJ2-7	few	TGCAGCGTTGGGTCTGCGGGAGGGAGAAACGAGCAGTACTTC	CSVGSAGGRNEQYF
.	TRBV5-1	TRBJ1-1	.	TGCGCCAGCAGCTTGCTAGCGAGGAGCACTGAAGCTTTCTTT	CASSLLARSTEAFF
.	TRBV5-1	TRBJ1-4	.	TGCGCCAGCAGCACTACACATCCATCGATTGAAAAACTGTTTTTT	CASSTTHPSIEKLFF
.	TRBV18	TRBJ1-2	many	TGTGCCAGCTCACCCATTTTGGAGGAGAGCTACACCTTC	CASSPILEESYTF
.	TRBV6-1	TRBJ2-3	many	TGTGCCAGCAGTCCCGAGGCAGGGTCAGATACGCAGTATTTT	CASSPEAGSDTQYF
TRBD1	TRBV5-1	TRBJ2-2	many	TGCGCCAGCAGCTTGGGACAGGGGGCGACCGGGGAGCTGTTTTTT	CASSLGQGATGELFF
.	TRBV11-2	TRBJ2-5	few	TGTGCCAGCAGCCCCTTAGCGCGGGAATCATTCCAAGAGACCCAGTACTTC	CASSPLARESFQETQYF
.	TRBV20-1	TRBJ2-3	many	TGCAGTGCTAGAGCCAGGCGGCTCACAGATACGCAGTATTTT	CSARARRLTDTQYF
.	TRBV3-1	TRBJ2-1	few	TGTGCCAGCAGCCGGTTCTATGAGCAGTTCTTC	CASSRFYEQFF
TRBD1	TRBV5-4	TRBJ2-2	.	TGTGCCAGCAGGGGTACCGGGACAGGGTGGAACGGGGAGCTGTTTTTT	CASRGTGTGWNGELFF
.	TRBV27	TRBJ1-5	.	TGTGCCAGCCGGGCAGGCCGTTATAGCAATCAGCTCCAGCATTTT	CASRAGRYSNQLQHF